One sample yielded the 12 T cell receptor beta chains listed below, sequenced in a study of immune evolution from preneoplasia to lung adenocarcinoma. The protocol was immunoSEQ multiplex PCR, while the TCRdb copy is restricted to in-frame clones and leaves out a portion. The sample carries under 3,500 clones, less than 50% recorded once. Sequencing was done on a sample of FFPE normal lung tissue adjacent to the tumor. These receptors came from a person aged 45 to 59 with lung adenocarcinoma.

Relative to its sample, this clone is large. The chain employs TRBV30 and TRBJ2-7; D remains ambiguous. Trimming left V 1 base short and J 3 bases short, with 7 bases between. Germline V gives CDR1 GTSNPN, CDR2 SVGIG (reference sequence). This CDR3 is 12 amino acids long. CDR3 nucleotides: TGTGCCTGGAGTGATGGAGTCTACGAGCAGTACTTC. It codes for CAWSDGVYEQYF.

The rearrangement links TRBV7-8 to TRBJ1-5; perhaps TRBD1 as D (6 bases). V lost 4 bases to trimming and J lost 1 base, with 26 bases between them. The length of the CDR3 is 20 residues. Germline V gene data show CDR1 as SGHVS and CDR2 as FQNEAQ. CDR3 bases: TGTGCCAGCAGCTCCCCGGGACACCTTAGCAATCGCGGGAGCAATCAGCCCCAGCATTTT. Protein product: CASSSPGHLSNRGSNQPQHF. Together with reference TRBV7-8 and TRBJ1-5, the CDR3 gives the full variable domain: GAGVSQSPRYKVAKRGQDVALRCDPISGHVSLFWYQQALGQGPEFLTYFQNEAQLDKSGLPSDRFFAERPEGSVSTLKIQRTQQEDSAVYLCASSSPGHLSNRGSNQPQHFGDGTRLSIL.

The chain carries TRBV29-1 and TRBJ2-3, with 8 bases fitting TRBD1. The V gene's germline CDR1 is SQVTM and CDR2 ANQGSEA. The CDR3 has 13 amino acids. V gave up 6 bases and J gave up 4 bases; unmatched junction bases: 6. CDR3 residues: CSVTGQGADTQYF. CDR3 DNA sequence: TGCAGCGTGACAGGACAGGGAGCAGATACGCAGTATTTT.

This clone has only a few counts. This chain links TRBV30 with TRBJ2-7; D unclear. V lost 1 base and J 5 bases, leaving 9 bases between the germline ends. This CDR3 has 12 residues. Per the germline V gene, CDR1 is GTSNPN and CDR2 is SVGIG (reference sequence). DNA of the CDR3: TGTGCCTGGAGTGCCATGAGAAACGAGCAGTACTTC. Protein product: CAWSAMRNEQYF.

The rearrangement joins TRBV7-9 to TRBJ2-3; D may be TRBD1 (5 bases). The V and J ends lost 2 bases and 6 bases respectively, with 21 bases between them. Germline values: CDR1 SEHNR, CDR2 FQNEAQ (reference sequence). The CDR3 runs to 17 residues. The CDR3 DNA is TGTGCCAGCAGCTTATTGGTAGGGCAGTCCAAGGGGGATACGCAGTATTTT. Translation: CASSLLVGQSKGDTQYF.

This clone was detected only a few times. The gene calls are TRBV2 and TRBJ1-1; no clear D gene. CDR3 length: 14 residues. V lost 8 bases and J 0 bases, leaving 13 bases between the germline ends. Germline V gene data show CDR1 as SNHLY and CDR2 as FYNNEI. The CDR3 loop reads CASGSVDVNTEAFF. In DNA form, the CDR3 reads TGTGCCAGCGGCAGCGTAGACGTGAACACTGAAGCTTTCTTT.

A few counts support this clone. This chain links TRBV7-8 with TRBJ2-7; TRBD2 agrees at 16 bases. Germline-derived CDR1 and CDR2 are SGHVS and FQNEAQ. Losses at the gene ends were 5 bases for V and 9 bases for J; bases not matched to a gene: 7. The CDR3 spans 15 residues. The CDR3 here is CASSGGLAGGPGQYF. The CDR3 DNA reads as TGTGCCAGCAGCGGGGGACTAGCGGGGGGGCCAGGGCAGTACTTC. Full variable domain (outside the CDR3, taken from reference TRBV7-8 and TRBJ2-7): GAGVSQSPRYKVAKRGQDVALRCDPISGHVSLFWYQQALGQGPEFLTYFQNEAQLDKSGLPSDRFFAERPEGSVSTLKIQRTQQEDSAVYLCASSGGLAGGPGQYFGPGTRLTVT.

The chain employs TRBV9 and TRBJ2-7; D gene uncertain. This CDR3 contains 11 residues. The V and J ends lost 4 bases and 6 bases respectively, with 8 bases between them. Looked up from germline, CDR1 is SGDLS and CDR2 is YYNGEE. The CDR3 nucleotides are TGTGCCAGCAGCTCTACGAGCGAGCAGTACTTC. Translating gives CASSSTSEQYF.

The chain recombines TRBV18 with TRBJ2-7; D assignment may be TRBD1 or TRBD2 (5 bases each). Germline V gene lookup returns CDR1 KGHSH and CDR2 LQKENI. With 5 bases removed from V and 0 bases from J, the gap between germline ends came to 11 bases. The CDR3 sequence is 14 residues long. CDR3 nucleotide sequence: TGTGCCAGCTCAGGGACGGCCAGCTCCTACGAGCAGTACTTC. Amino acid sequence: CASSGTASSYEQYF.

This rearrangement joins TRBV7-2 to TRBJ2-7, with TRBD1 identical over 7 bases. The CDR3 is 14 amino acids. Germline V CDR1 and CDR2: SGHTA, FQGNSA. V shed 4 bases, J shed 9 bases, and the junction held 12 bases outside the gene matches. DNA of the CDR3: TGTGCCAGCAGCTCGATTTGGGACAGATCTAGGCAGTACTTC. It specifies CASSSIWDRSRQYF.

The chain is built from TRBV7-2 and TRBJ2-5, with D possibly being TRBD1 (5 bases). V gave up 2 bases and J gave up 2 bases, with 15 bases separating them. The CDR3 is 16 residues long. Germline CDR1 SGHTA, CDR2 FQGNSA. This CDR3 is CASSLSPGPGQETQYF. The CDR3 region has the DNA TGTGCCAGCAGCTTATCCCCCGGGCCAGGGCAAGAGACCCAGTACTTC.

This chain uses TRBV30 with TRBJ1-4; no reliable D call. The CDR3 extends over 15 amino acids. Germline V gives CDR1 GTSNPN, CDR2 SVGIG (reference sequence). V was trimmed by 0 bases and J by 0 bases, leaving 8 bases between them. CDR3 sequence reads: CAWSVQIATNEKLFF. CDR3 nucleotide sequence: TGTGCCTGGAGTGTACAGATTGCAACTAATGAAAAACTGTTTTTT.